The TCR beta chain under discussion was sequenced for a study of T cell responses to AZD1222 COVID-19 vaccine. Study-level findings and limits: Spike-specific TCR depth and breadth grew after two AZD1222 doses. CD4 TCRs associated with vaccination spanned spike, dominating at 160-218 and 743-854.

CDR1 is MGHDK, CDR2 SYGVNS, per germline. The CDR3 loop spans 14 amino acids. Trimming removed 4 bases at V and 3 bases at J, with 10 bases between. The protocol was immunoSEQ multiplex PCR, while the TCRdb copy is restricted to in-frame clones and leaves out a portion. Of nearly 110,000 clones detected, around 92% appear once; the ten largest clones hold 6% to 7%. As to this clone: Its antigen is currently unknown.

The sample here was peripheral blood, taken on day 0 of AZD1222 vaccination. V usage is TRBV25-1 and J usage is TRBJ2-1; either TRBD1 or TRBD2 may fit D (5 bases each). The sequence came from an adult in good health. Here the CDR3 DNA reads TGTGCCAGCAGTGTTGGGGGTTTCTACAATGAGCAGTTCTTC. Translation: CASSVGGFYNEQFF.